The 22 T cell receptor beta chains below come from one sample, sequenced in a study of blood T cell repertoires in COVID-19. The table came from immunoSEQ multiplex PCR; TCRdb's copy has only in-frame clones and leaves some out. The table has about 32,000 clones, 80% to 90% seen once. Sequencing input: peripheral blood. All receptors derive from a woman aged 80 or over with active or convalescent COVID-19.

V gene TRBV19 combines with J gene TRBJ2-1; a weak D match, TRBD2 (6 bases). Germline assignment: CDR1 LNHDA and CDR2 SQIVND (reference sequence). The ends were cut back, 6 bases at V and 6 bases at J, with 9 bases in the middle. The CDR3 spans 12 residues. The CDR3 loop is CASRGTPNEQFF. CDR3 nucleotide sequence: TGTGCCAGTAGAGGGACTCCCAATGAGCAGTTCTTC.

This chain joins TRBV23-1 and TRBJ2-7; D is possibly TRBD1 (6 bases). TRBV23-1 is given ORF status, its function remaining uncertain. The CDR3 runs 15 residues. The ends were cut back, 11 bases at V and 1 base at J, with 21 bases in the middle. The CDR3 here is CAAHQDEQGSYEQYF. DNA of the CDR3: TGCGCCGCCCACCAGGATGAACAGGGTTCCTACGAGCAGTACTTC.

J is TRBJ2-2 and V is TRBV19, with 8 bases lining up with TRBD2. This CDR3 contains 17 residues. Germline V gene sequence: CDR1 LNHDA, CDR2 SQIVND (reference sequence). Trimming took 0 bases from V and 4 from J; bases not matched to a gene: 7. The CDR3: CASSIDRGGSATGELFF. CDR3 DNA: TGTGCCAGTAGTATAGACCGGGGGGGGTCGGCCACCGGGGAGCTGTTTTTT.

The gene calls are TRBV28 and TRBJ2-7; no reliable D call. Germline V lookup: CDR1 MDHEN, CDR2 SYDVKM. Trimming shortened V by 5 bases and J by 2 bases, and 7 bases separated the two germline ends. CDR3 length equals 12 residues. The CDR3 DNA sequence: TGTGCCAGCAGTCCGGGTCCCTACGAGCAGTACTTC. This gives the protein CASSPGPYEQYF.

V usage is TRBV19 and J usage is TRBJ1-5; 7 positions agree with TRBD1. Germline-derived CDR1 and CDR2 are LNHDA and SQIVND (reference sequence). This CDR3 has 17 residues. V shed 4 bases and J 7 bases; nucleotides not matched to a gene: 16. In nucleotides, the CDR3 is TGTGCCAGTAGTAAGGGAACAGGGGAGGTGGGGCGGCAGCCCCAGCATTTT. Residues: CASSKGTGEVGRQPQHF. The full variable domain, its missing parts supplied by reference TRBV19 and TRBJ1-5, is DGGITQSPKYLFRKEGQNVTLSCEQNLNHDAMYWYRQDPGQGLRLIYYSQIVNDFQKGDIAEGYSVSREKKESFPLTVTSAQKNPTAFYLCASSKGTGEVGRQPQHFGDGTRLSIL.

V and J are TRBV9 and TRBJ1-1; D call uncertain. V lost 2 bases to trimming and J lost 7 bases, with 12 bases between them. The CDR3 sequence is 13 residues long. Germline CDR1 is SGDLS and CDR2 is YYNGEE. CDR3 protein: CASSVTEISEAFF. CDR3 DNA sequence: TGTGCCAGCAGCGTTACAGAAATAAGTGAAGCTTTCTTT.

The rearrangement joins TRBV4-3 to TRBJ2-3, with 12 positions matching TRBD2. The CDR3 extends over 16 amino acids. V gave up 4 bases and J gave up 3 bases; unmatched junction bases: 5. Germline V gene data show CDR1 as LGHNA and CDR2 as YSLEER. CDR3 in DNA: TGCGCCAGCAGCCCGGGGACTAGCGGGTTTACAGATACGCAGTATTTT. Translating it yields CASSPGTSGFTDTQYF.

The V and J genes are TRBV28 and TRBJ1-3; 10 bases fit TRBD1. Germline V gene data show CDR1 as MDHEN and CDR2 as SYDVKM. The trim removed 3 bases at V and 0 bases at J, leaving 2 bases unmatched. This CDR3 is 16 amino acids long. CDR3 in amino acids: CASSLTGGRSGNTIYF. CDR3 bases: TGTGCCAGCAGTTTGACAGGGGGCCGCTCTGGAAACACCATATATTTT.

DNA for the CDR3: TGCGCCAGCAGCCTCCAGGGATCCCGGGAGACCCAGTACTTC. Its translation: CASSLQGSRETQYF. The rearrangement joins TRBV5-1 to TRBJ2-5, with D possibly being TRBD1 (5 bases). V was shortened by 4 bases and J by 5 bases, with 15 bases between the two germline ends. CDR1 is SGHRS and CDR2 is YFSETQ in the germline V gene. The CDR3 contains 14 residues.

This clone appeared a single time. The gene calls are TRBV24-1 and TRBJ2-1; tentatively, D is TRBD2 (5 bases). The CDR3 is 12 amino acids. Germline V gives CDR1 KGHDR, CDR2 SFDVKD. Trimming pared 9 bases from V and 10 bases from J, leaving 15 bases between. The CDR3 nucleotides read TGTGCCACCGCTCGTTCTAGCTCCGAGCAGTTCTTC. The encoded protein is CATARSSSEQFF.

The rearrangement uses TRBV5-1 and TRBJ2-1, with 9 nucleotides matching TRBD1. The V and J ends lost 1 base and 4 bases, in that order; junction bases with no gene match: 3. CDR3 length: 15 amino acids. Germline assignment: CDR1 SGHRS and CDR2 YFSETQ. CDR3 region: CASSLTGGFYNEQFF. CDR3 DNA sequence: TGCGCCAGCAGCTTGACAGGGGGCTTTTACAATGAGCAGTTCTTC.

This rearrangement joins TRBV10-3 to TRBJ2-1, with TRBD1 as a possible D gene (5 bases). There are 14 residues in the CDR3. Trimming removed 10 bases from V and 8 bases from J, with 21 bases in between. Germline V gene lookup returns CDR1 ENHRY and CDR2 SYGVKD. CDR3 in amino acids: CATYDQGSYDEQFF. In nucleotides, the CDR3 is TGTGCCACCTATGACCAGGGCTCGTACGATGAGCAGTTCTTC.

V gene TRBV11-2 combines with J gene TRBJ2-1, with D possibly being TRBD2 (5 bases). The CDR3 totals 14 residues. V lost 2 bases to trimming and J lost 8 bases, with 13 bases between them. The germline CDR1 and CDR2 sequences are SGHAT and FQNNGV. This CDR3 is CASSLSRGIYEQFF. The CDR3 DNA sequence: TGTGCCAGCAGCTTATCCCGGGGTATTTATGAGCAGTTCTTC. Using reference TRBV11-2 and TRBJ2-1 for the parts outside the CDR3, the full variable domain is EAGVAQSPRYKIIEKRQSVAFWCNPISGHATLYWYQQILGQGPKLLIQFQNNGVVDDSQLPKDRFSAERLKGVDSTLKIQPAKLEDSAVYLCASSLSRGIYEQFFGPGTRLTVL.

The chain uses TRBV18 and TRBJ1-3; perhaps TRBD1 as D (6 bases). V was cut by 8 bases and J by 4 bases, with 12 bases left in between. The CDR3 is made up of 13 amino acids. Germline-derived CDR1 and CDR2 are KGHSH and LQKENI. In DNA, the CDR3 is TGTGCCAGCCGTACAGGGTCGGGAAACACCATATATTTT. Protein product: CASRTGSGNTIYF.

The chain is built from TRBV2 and TRBJ1-1; perhaps TRBD1 as D (6 bases). V lost 5 bases to trimming and J lost 0 bases, with 13 bases between them. Germline values: CDR1 SNHLY, CDR2 FYNNEI. This CDR3 region has 15 residues. This chain's CDR3 is CASSRTDPMNTEAFF. CDR3 coding DNA: TGTGCCAGCAGTCGGACAGACCCGATGAACACTGAAGCTTTCTTT.

This chain links TRBV3-1 (or the pseudogene TRBV3-2) with TRBJ2-1; 10 bases align to TRBD2. V lost 1 base and J lost 6; bases outside the gene matches: 6. This CDR3 comprises 16 residues. CDR1 is LGHDT and CDR2 is YNNKEL in the germline V gene (reference sequence). CDR3 DNA sequence: TGTGCCAGCAGCCAAGCTAGCGGGGGCAATATCAATGAGCAGTTCTTC. Protein sequence: CASSQASGGNINEQFF.

V is TRBV5-1 and J is TRBJ2-2; 8 nucleotides agree with TRBD1. The J segment lost 1 base and the V segment lost 3 bases, leaving 5 bases of the junction unmatched. There are 16 residues in the CDR3. Germline values: CDR1 SGHRS, CDR2 YFSETQ. Written as DNA, the CDR3 is TGCGCCAGCAGCTCTCTTACAGGGGGGAACACCGGGGAGCTGTTTTTT. It encodes CASSSLTGGNTGELFF.

The chain employs TRBV29-1 and TRBJ2-3, with 14 bases matching TRBD2. Trimming at V came to 3 bases and at J to 5 bases, leaving 4 bases not matched to a gene. Germline CDR1 SQVTM, CDR2 ANQGSEA. The CDR3 is 15 amino acids. The CDR3 sequence: CSVDTGTSGRDTQYF. DNA of the CDR3: TGCAGCGTTGATACCGGGACTAGCGGGAGAGATACGCAGTATTTT.

For the CDR3, the DNA is TGTGCCAGCAGCCCCGCGGGACTAGCGGAAAACAATGAGCAGTTCTTC. This codes for CASSPAGLAENNEQFF. The V call is TRBV7-3, the J call TRBJ2-1, with 11 positions matching TRBD2. V was pared by 5 bases and J by 5 bases, with 8 bases of the junction left unmatched. This CDR3 has 16 amino acids. CDR1 and CDR2 from the germline V gene are SGHTA and FQGTGA.

This clone appeared a single time. Other nucleotide sequences from this sample produce the same CDR3. The J gene is TRBJ1-5, the V gene TRBV19, with a tentative D call TRBD1 (5 bases). V lost 4 bases, J lost 0 bases, and 7 bases lay in between. CDR3 size: 14 residues. The germline V gene has CDR1 LNHDA and CDR2 SQIVND (reference sequence). The CDR3 DNA sequence: TGTGCCAGTAGTACAACAGGTAGCAATCAGCCCCAGCATTTT. Protein sequence: CASSTTGSNQPQHF.

The genes are TRBV28 and TRBJ1-2; D is uncertain. The CDR3 sequence is 12 residues long. The germline CDR1 and CDR2 sequences are MDHEN and SYDVKM. Trimming stripped 7 bases from V and 4 bases from J, with 10 bases between. The CDR3 coding sequence is TGTGCCAGCAACCTTTACAGCTATGGCTACACCTTC. Translating it yields CASNLYSYGYTF.

There are a few counts of this clone. The rearrangement links TRBV29-1 to TRBJ1-2; no reliable D call. Germline CDR1 is SQVTM and CDR2 is ANQGSEA. The CDR3 runs to 11 residues. The V gene lost 3 bases and the J gene lost 3 bases, with 5 bases spanning the gap. The CDR3 spells CSVERDYGYTF. Here the CDR3 DNA reads TGCAGCGTTGAGAGGGACTATGGCTACACCTTC. Together with reference TRBV29-1 and TRBJ1-2, the CDR3 gives the full variable domain: SAVISQKPSRDICQRGTSLTIQCQVDSQVTMMFWYRQQPGQSLTLIATANQGSEATYESGFVIDKFPISRPNLTFSTLTVSNMSPEDSSIYLCSVERDYGYTFGSGTRLTVV.